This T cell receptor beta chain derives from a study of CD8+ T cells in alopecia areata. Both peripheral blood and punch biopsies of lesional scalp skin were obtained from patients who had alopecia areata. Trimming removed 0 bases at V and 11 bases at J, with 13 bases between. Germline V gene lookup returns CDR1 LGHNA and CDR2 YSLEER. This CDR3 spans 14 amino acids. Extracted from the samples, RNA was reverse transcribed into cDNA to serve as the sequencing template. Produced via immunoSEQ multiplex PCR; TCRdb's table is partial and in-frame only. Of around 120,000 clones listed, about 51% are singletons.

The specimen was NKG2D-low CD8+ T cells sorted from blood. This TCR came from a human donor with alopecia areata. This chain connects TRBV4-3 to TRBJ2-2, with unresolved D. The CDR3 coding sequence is TGCGCCAGCAGCCAAGAAATAGGGCTCCCCGAGCTGTTTTTT. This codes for CASSQEIGLPELFF.